Below, one TCR beta chain is given with its context. Its antigen is not identified. V lost 3 bases and J lost 4, with 12 bases in between. Germline loops: CDR1 MNHEY, CDR2 SMNVEV (reference sequence). The CDR3 totals 14 residues. This sample is part of a study of cytomegalovirus exposure and HLA in healthy donors. A multiplex PCR was run with 60 Vbeta primers and 13 Jbeta primers. Some clones are missing from TCRdb's copy, which holds only in-frame ones; the method was immunoSEQ multiplex PCR. The repertoire holds 150,000 or so clones, with just under 80% as singletons. Study findings and constraints: Later on, an analysis found that several of the most significant clusters appeared to be linked to common viral pathogens, which included parvovirus B19. Near-uniform donor sequencing depth was presumed by presence/absence analyses. Within an earlier analysis, most TCR beta V segments proved productive either about 87% or about 30% of the time.

The TCR originated in a woman in her 50s in good health and CMV-seropositive. Sequences were obtained from PBMCs. The gene calls are TRBV27 and TRBJ1-2; possibly TRBD1 for D (6 bases). The CDR3 region has the DNA TGTGCCAGCAGTTTCATTGGACAGCCCTATGGCTACACCTTC. It codes for CASSFIGQPYGYTF.